This T cell receptor (beta chain) was identified during a study of STAT5B mutations in CD4+ large granular lymphocyte leukemia. Using immunoSEQ multiplex PCR, the repertoire was profiled, and TCRdb retains in-frame clones only, with some absent. The data hold tens of thousands of clones, with 81% observed a single time. Deletions cut 3 bases from V and 6 bases from J, with 17 bases between. In germline, CDR1 is SGHTA, CDR2 FQGNSA. This CDR3 contains 15 residues. A note on this clone: Its antigen is undetermined.

Study-wide points: 8/27 top patient clones versus 2/35 control clones were TRBV06-family.

The chain joins TRBV7-2 to TRBJ1-2; D is uncertain. The sequence was collected from a human donor in good health. The sequencing input was CD4+ T cells from blood buffy coats. CDR3 nucleotides: TGTGCCAGCAGCTTGATGGACGCCAATAGGGATGGCTACACCTTC. It codes for CASSLMDANRDGYTF.